Listed below are T cell receptor beta chains from one sample, sequenced in a study of blood T cell repertoires in COVID-19. Here immunoSEQ multiplex PCR was the method, and the copy in TCRdb shows in-frame clones only, minus some. This table holds about 52,000 clones, about 81% found once. The sample comprised peripheral blood. The receptors come from a woman older than 75 with COVID-19, enrolled during active disease. Both conserved end residues are part of each CDR3. The order of the fields is D gene, V gene, J gene, clone size, CDR3 protein, CDR3 DNA. The D gene is left open where the match is weak. Size tells how often a clone was seen (once, few, many) or the class of an expanded clone, and some rows leave it out.

D gene: TRBD1
V gene: TRBV10-3
J gene: TRBJ1-3
clone size: NA
CDR3 protein: CAISESQGAYGNTIYF
CDR3 DNA: TGTGCCATCAGTGAGTCACAGGGGGCTTATGGAAACACCATATATTTT

D gene: NA
V gene: TRBV19
J gene: TRBJ2-1
clone size: NA
CDR3 protein: CASSIGGLGNEQFF
CDR3 DNA: TGTGCCAGTAGTATCGGGGGGCTGGGGAATGAGCAGTTCTTC

D gene: TRBD1
V gene: TRBV11-2
J gene: TRBJ1-2
clone size: NA
CDR3 protein: CASSLEGQARGYTF
CDR3 DNA: TGTGCCAGCAGCTTAGAAGGACAGGCGAGAGGCTACACCTTC

D gene: NA
V gene: TRBV19
J gene: TRBJ1-2
clone size: NA
CDR3 protein: CASRYGGGGYGYTF
CDR3 DNA: TGTGCCAGTAGATATGGGGGAGGAGGCTATGGCTACACCTTC

D gene: NA
V gene: TRBV5-1
J gene: TRBJ2-7
clone size: NA
CDR3 protein: CASSLEAAVSSYEQYF
CDR3 DNA: TGCGCCAGCAGCTTGGAGGCAGCGGTTAGCTCCTACGAGCAGTACTTC

D gene: NA
V gene: TRBV19
J gene: TRBJ1-5
clone size: NA
CDR3 protein: CASSMVGDWGNQPQHF
CDR3 DNA: TGTGCCAGTAGTATGGTGGGAGATTGGGGCAATCAGCCCCAGCATTTT

D gene: TRBD1
V gene: TRBV19
J gene: TRBJ2-7
clone size: NA
CDR3 protein: CASSRGTGRYEQYF
CDR3 DNA: TGTGCCAGTAGCCGCGGGACAGGGCGTTACGAGCAGTACTTC

D gene: TRBD2
V gene: TRBV4-2
J gene: TRBJ2-1
clone size: NA
CDR3 protein: CASSQDRGVDNEQFF
CDR3 DNA: TGTGCCAGCAGCCAAGACCGGGGGGTTGACAATGAGCAGTTCTTC

D gene: NA
V gene: TRBV2
J gene: TRBJ1-3
clone size: NA
CDR3 protein: CASASRGGRLSGNTIYF
CDR3 DNA: TGTGCCAGCGCCTCCCGCGGGGGACGGCTCTCTGGAAACACCATATATTTT

D gene: TRBD1
V gene: TRBV12-5
J gene: TRBJ2-3
clone size: NA
CDR3 protein: CASGLGPGRGQGTQYF
CDR3 DNA: TGTGCTAGTGGTTTGGGGCCGGGCAGGGGGCAGGGTACGCAGTATTTT

D gene: NA
V gene: TRBV20-1
J gene: TRBJ1-2
clone size: NA
CDR3 protein: CSASPEHNYGYTF
CDR3 DNA: TGCAGTGCTAGTCCCGAACACAACTATGGCTACACCTTC

D gene: TRBD2
V gene: TRBV3-1/TRBV3-2
J gene: TRBJ2-3
clone size: NA
CDR3 protein: CASRSGTSANTQYF
CDR3 DNA: TGTGCCAGCAGATCCGGGACTAGCGCGAATACGCAGTATTTT

D gene: TRBD1
V gene: TRBV5-1
J gene: TRBJ1-5
clone size: few
CDR3 protein: CASSPENRDSPQPQHF
CDR3 DNA: TGCGCCAGCAGCCCGGAAAACCGGGACAGCCCTCAGCCCCAGCATTTT

D gene: TRBD1
V gene: TRBV5-4
J gene: TRBJ2-5
clone size: once
CDR3 protein: CASSLVHRGAKAQYF
CDR3 DNA: TGTGCCAGCAGCTTGGTTCACAGGGGCGCCAAGGCCCAGTACTTC

D gene: TRBD2
V gene: TRBV9
J gene: TRBJ2-1
clone size: NA
CDR3 protein: CASSVGTSGSFTYNEQFF
CDR3 DNA: TGTGCCAGCAGCGTAGGGACTAGCGGGAGCTTTACCTACAATGAGCAGTTCTTC

D gene: NA
V gene: TRBV6-2/TRBV6-3
J gene: TRBJ1-5
clone size: NA
CDR3 protein: CASSSGLINQPQHF
CDR3 DNA: TGTGCCAGCAGCTCGGGACTTATAAATCAGCCCCAGCATTTT

D gene: TRBD1
V gene: TRBV30
J gene: TRBJ1-5
clone size: NA
CDR3 protein: CAWSPPWTGNFQPQHF
CDR3 DNA: TGTGCCTGGAGTCCCCCGTGGACAGGGAATTTTCAGCCCCAGCATTTT

D gene: TRBD1
V gene: TRBV6-2/TRBV6-3
J gene: TRBJ1-1
clone size: NA
CDR3 protein: CASSLGQGWTEAFF
CDR3 DNA: TGTGCCAGCAGTTTGGGACAGGGATGGACTGAAGCTTTCTTT

D gene: NA
V gene: TRBV27
J gene: TRBJ2-7
clone size: NA
CDR3 protein: CASSLSRAALEQYF
CDR3 DNA: TGTGCCAGCAGTTTATCGAGGGCAGCCTTGGAGCAGTACTTC

D gene: TRBD1
V gene: TRBV29-1
J gene: TRBJ2-1
clone size: NA
CDR3 protein: CSVDPQGPSSYNEQFF
CDR3 DNA: TGCAGCGTTGACCCACAGGGGCCAAGCTCCTACAATGAGCAGTTCTTC

D gene: NA
V gene: TRBV23-1
J gene: TRBJ2-3
clone size: NA
CDR3 protein: CASSRPRLGDTQYF
CDR3 DNA: TGCGCCAGCAGTCGCCCTAGGTTGGGAGATACGCAGTATTTT

D gene: TRBD1
V gene: TRBV5-4
J gene: TRBJ2-2
clone size: NA
CDR3 protein: CASSKSGQTNTGELFF
CDR3 DNA: TGTGCCAGCAGCAAGTCGGGACAGACCAACACCGGGGAGCTGTTTTTT

D gene: TRBD2
V gene: TRBV27
J gene: TRBJ2-3
clone size: NA
CDR3 protein: CASSLSGASTDTQYF
CDR3 DNA: TGTGCCAGCAGTTTGAGCGGGGCTAGCACAGATACGCAGTATTTT

D gene: NA
V gene: TRBV12-3/TRBV12-4
J gene: TRBJ1-5
clone size: few
CDR3 protein: CASSFADYQPQHF
CDR3 DNA: TGTGCCAGCAGTTTCGCAGATTATCAGCCCCAGCATTTT

D gene: TRBD1
V gene: TRBV30
J gene: TRBJ1-3
clone size: few
CDR3 protein: CAWSDTGGSSGNTIYF
CDR3 DNA: TGTGCCTGGAGTGACACAGGGGGAAGCTCTGGAAACACCATATATTTT

D gene: TRBD2
V gene: TRBV27
J gene: TRBJ2-7
clone size: NA
CDR3 protein: CASSLLGTRAHEQYF
CDR3 DNA: TGTGCCAGCAGTTTATTGGGGACTAGAGCCCACGAGCAGTACTTC

D gene: TRBD2
V gene: TRBV6-6
J gene: TRBJ2-7
clone size: NA
CDR3 protein: CASSPRDYRYEQYF
CDR3 DNA: TGTGCCAGCAGTCCAAGGGACTACAGATACGAGCAGTACTTC

D gene: TRBD1
V gene: TRBV5-1
J gene: TRBJ1-4
clone size: NA
CDR3 protein: CASSFTLGTGGEKLFF
CDR3 DNA: TGCGCCAGCAGCTTTACCCTCGGGACAGGCGGTGAAAAACTGTTTTTT

D gene: NA
V gene: TRBV11-3
J gene: TRBJ2-2
clone size: NA
CDR3 protein: CASSPRAGELFF
CDR3 DNA: TGTGCCAGCAGCCCACGAGCCGGGGAGCTGTTTTTT

D gene: NA
V gene: TRBV19
J gene: TRBJ2-2
clone size: NA
CDR3 protein: CASSTNRGGGELFF
CDR3 DNA: TGTGCCAGTAGTACCAACAGGGGGGGCGGGGAGCTGTTTTTT

D gene: TRBD2
V gene: TRBV9
J gene: TRBJ2-1
clone size: NA
CDR3 protein: CASSVAGLAGSVYNEQFF
CDR3 DNA: TGTGCCAGCAGCGTAGCGGGTCTAGCGGGGTCCGTATACAATGAGCAGTTCTTC

D gene: TRBD2
V gene: TRBV28
J gene: TRBJ2-7
clone size: few
CDR3 protein: CASSGLAKEQYF
CDR3 DNA: TGTGCCAGCAGCGGACTAGCGAAAGAGCAGTACTTC

D gene: TRBD1
V gene: TRBV19
J gene: TRBJ2-7
clone size: NA
CDR3 protein: CASSKGQGRSYEQYF
CDR3 DNA: TGTGCCAGTAGTAAAGGACAGGGAAGGTCCTACGAGCAGTACTTC

D gene: TRBD1
V gene: TRBV27
J gene: TRBJ1-1
clone size: few
CDR3 protein: CASSLSTGPTEAFF
CDR3 DNA: TGTGCCAGCAGTTTATCGACAGGGCCCACTGAAGCTTTCTTT

D gene: TRBD1
V gene: TRBV5-6
J gene: TRBJ2-3
clone size: NA
CDR3 protein: CASSVDRGAWTDTQYF
CDR3 DNA: TGTGCCAGCAGCGTGGACAGGGGAGCGTGGACAGATACGCAGTATTTT

D gene: NA
V gene: TRBV1
J gene: TRBJ2-7
clone size: NA
CDR3 protein: CTSSQDRSGSPYEQYF
CDR3 DNA: TGCACCAGCAGCCAAGATCGAAGCGGTAGTCCCTACGAGCAGTACTTC

D gene: NA
V gene: TRBV12-2
J gene: TRBJ1-1
clone size: NA
CDR3 protein: CASRPRAPRGMTEAFF
CDR3 DNA: TGTGCAAGTCGCCCCCGGGCCCCCAGGGGGATGACTGAAGCTTTCTTT

D gene: NA
V gene: TRBV11-1
J gene: TRBJ1-1
clone size: few
CDR3 protein: CASIPLLSGRGTEAFF
CDR3 DNA: TGTGCCAGCATCCCACTTTTATCCGGGCGGGGCACTGAAGCTTTCTTT

D gene: NA
V gene: TRBV4-2
J gene: TRBJ2-2
clone size: NA
CDR3 protein: CASSQDPAGNTGELFF
CDR3 DNA: TGTGCCAGCAGCCAAGATCCAGCGGGGAACACCGGGGAGCTGTTTTTT

D gene: NA
V gene: TRBV24-1
J gene: TRBJ2-1
clone size: NA
CDR3 protein: CATSGAQNAYNEQFF
CDR3 DNA: TGTGCCACCAGTGGGGCCCAGAACGCCTACAATGAGCAGTTCTTC

D gene: NA
V gene: TRBV6-5
J gene: TRBJ1-2
clone size: once
CDR3 protein: CASSPGGISGYTF
CDR3 DNA: TGTGCCAGCAGTCCTGGGGGCATTAGTGGCTACACCTTC

D gene: NA
V gene: TRBV5-3
J gene: TRBJ1-5
clone size: NA
CDR3 protein: CARSLFWEYTDNQPQHF
CDR3 DNA: TGTGCCAGAAGCTTGTTCTGGGAGTATACGGACAATCAGCCCCAGCATTTT

D gene: NA
V gene: TRBV10-1
J gene: TRBJ2-6
clone size: NA
CDR3 protein: CASTGTPNVLTF
CDR3 DNA: TGCGCCAGCACTGGGACACCCAACGTCCTGACTTTC

D gene: NA
V gene: TRBV5-1
J gene: TRBJ1-2
clone size: NA
CDR3 protein: CASSLSGRGDGYTF
CDR3 DNA: TGCGCCAGCAGCCTAAGCGGGCGCGGGGATGGCTACACCTTC

D gene: TRBD2
V gene: TRBV19
J gene: TRBJ2-5
clone size: NA
CDR3 protein: CASSKDGRAVGETQYF
CDR3 DNA: TGTGCCAGTAGTAAGGACGGGAGGGCCGTCGGAGAGACCCAGTACTTC

D gene: TRBD1
V gene: TRBV15
J gene: TRBJ1-2
clone size: NA
CDR3 protein: CATSRQGQGHGYTF
CDR3 DNA: TGTGCCACCAGCAGACAGGGACAGGGTCATGGCTACACCTTC

D gene: NA
V gene: TRBV28
J gene: TRBJ1-5
clone size: NA
CDR3 protein: CASNYIQGWQPQHF
CDR3 DNA: TGTGCCAGCAACTATATACAGGGTTGGCAGCCCCAGCATTTT

D gene: TRBD1
V gene: TRBV3-1/TRBV3-2
J gene: TRBJ1-5
clone size: NA
CDR3 protein: CASSQDRGLKPQHF
CDR3 DNA: TGTGCCAGCAGCCAAGACAGGGGGTTGAAGCCCCAGCATTTT

D gene: NA
V gene: TRBV19
J gene: TRBJ2-7
clone size: NA
CDR3 protein: CASSIGFEGQSYEQYF
CDR3 DNA: TGTGCCAGTAGTATAGGCTTTGAAGGACAGTCCTACGAGCAGTACTTC

D gene: NA
V gene: TRBV30
J gene: TRBJ1-1
clone size: NA
CDR3 protein: CACTEGGRGTEAFF
CDR3 DNA: TGTGCCTGCACCGAAGGGGGAAGAGGGACTGAAGCTTTCTTT

D gene: NA
V gene: TRBV30
J gene: TRBJ1-1
clone size: NA
CDR3 protein: CAWIRQPDTEAFF
CDR3 DNA: TGTGCCTGGATTAGACAGCCAGACACTGAAGCTTTCTTT

D gene: NA
V gene: TRBV7-2
J gene: TRBJ2-1
clone size: NA
CDR3 protein: CASSSLRGAEQFF
CDR3 DNA: TGTGCCAGCAGCTCGCTTCGGGGGGCTGAGCAGTTCTTC

D gene: TRBD2
V gene: TRBV2
J gene: TRBJ2-7
clone size: NA
CDR3 protein: CASSSGRYEQYF
CDR3 DNA: TGTGCCAGCTCTAGCGGACGCTACGAGCAGTACTTC

D gene: NA
V gene: TRBV4-1
J gene: TRBJ2-6
clone size: NA
CDR3 protein: CASSQVRSGANVLTF
CDR3 DNA: TGCGCCAGCAGCCAAGTCCGGTCCGGGGCCAACGTCCTGACTTTC

D gene: TRBD2
V gene: TRBV6-1
J gene: TRBJ2-3
clone size: NA
CDR3 protein: CASSVGLAGGTDTQYF
CDR3 DNA: TGTGCCAGCAGTGTCGGACTAGCGGGAGGGACAGATACGCAGTATTTT

D gene: NA
V gene: TRBV12-3/TRBV12-4
J gene: TRBJ1-1
clone size: NA
CDR3 protein: CASSFSDYTEAFF
CDR3 DNA: TGTGCCAGCAGTTTCTCAGACTACACTGAAGCTTTCTTT

D gene: NA
V gene: TRBV18
J gene: TRBJ1-4
clone size: NA
CDR3 protein: CASSLYEGTLGEKLFF
CDR3 DNA: TGTGCCAGCTCACTGTATGAGGGTACCCTGGGTGAAAAACTGTTTTTT